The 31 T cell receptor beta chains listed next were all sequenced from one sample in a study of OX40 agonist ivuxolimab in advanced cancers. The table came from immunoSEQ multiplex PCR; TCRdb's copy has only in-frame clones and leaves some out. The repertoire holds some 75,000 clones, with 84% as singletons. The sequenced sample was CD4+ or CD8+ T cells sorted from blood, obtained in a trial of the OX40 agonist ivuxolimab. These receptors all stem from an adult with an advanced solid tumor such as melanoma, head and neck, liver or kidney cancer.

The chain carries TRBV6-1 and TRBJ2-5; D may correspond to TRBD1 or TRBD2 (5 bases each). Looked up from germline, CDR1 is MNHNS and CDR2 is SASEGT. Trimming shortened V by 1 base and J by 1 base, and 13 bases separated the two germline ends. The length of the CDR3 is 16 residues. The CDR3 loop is CASSEGLGVFQETQYF. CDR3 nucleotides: TGTGCCAGCAGTGAAGGTTTGGGGGTCTTCCAAGAGACCCAGTACTTC.

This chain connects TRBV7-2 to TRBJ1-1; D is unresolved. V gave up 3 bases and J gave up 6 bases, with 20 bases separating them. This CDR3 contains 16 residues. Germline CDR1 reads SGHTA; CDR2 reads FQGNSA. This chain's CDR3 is CASSLTAAGGYAEAFF. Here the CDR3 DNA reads TGTGCCAGCAGCTTGACGGCAGCCGGAGGTTACGCTGAAGCTTTCTTT.

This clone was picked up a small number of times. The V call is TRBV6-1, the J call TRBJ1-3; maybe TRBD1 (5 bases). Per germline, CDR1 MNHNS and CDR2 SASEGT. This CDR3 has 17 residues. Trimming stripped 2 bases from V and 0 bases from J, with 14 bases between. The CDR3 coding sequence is TGTGCCAGCAGTGAATTTGTAGGGACCAGCTCTGGAAACACCATATATTTT. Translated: CASSEFVGTSSGNTIYF.

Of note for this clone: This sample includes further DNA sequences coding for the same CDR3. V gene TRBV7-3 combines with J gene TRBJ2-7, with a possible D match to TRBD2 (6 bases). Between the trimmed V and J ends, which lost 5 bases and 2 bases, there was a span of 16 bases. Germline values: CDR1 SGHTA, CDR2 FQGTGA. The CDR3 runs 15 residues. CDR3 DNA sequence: TGTGCCAGCAGCCGCGGGGTTGGGTCCCCCTACGAGCAGTACTTC. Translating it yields CASSRGVGSPYEQYF.

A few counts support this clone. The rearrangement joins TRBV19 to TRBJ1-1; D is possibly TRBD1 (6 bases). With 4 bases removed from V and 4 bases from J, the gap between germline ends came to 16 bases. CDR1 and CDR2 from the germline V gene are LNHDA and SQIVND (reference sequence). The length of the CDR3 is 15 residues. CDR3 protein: CASSTAGVRSTEAFF. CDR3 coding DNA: TGTGCCAGTAGTACAGCAGGGGTGCGCAGCACTGAAGCTTTCTTT. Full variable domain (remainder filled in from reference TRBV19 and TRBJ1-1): DGGITQSPKYLFRKEGQNVTLSCEQNLNHDAMYWYRQDPGQGLRLIYYSQIVNDFQKGDIAEGYSVSREKKESFPLTVTSAQKNPTAFYLCASSTAGVRSTEAFFGQGTRLTVV.

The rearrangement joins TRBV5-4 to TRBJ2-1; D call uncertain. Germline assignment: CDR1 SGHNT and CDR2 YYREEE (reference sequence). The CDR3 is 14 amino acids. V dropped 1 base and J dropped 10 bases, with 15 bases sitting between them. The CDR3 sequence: CASSLNIWGGEQFF. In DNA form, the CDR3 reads TGTGCCAGCAGCTTGAATATTTGGGGTGGGGAGCAGTTCTTC.

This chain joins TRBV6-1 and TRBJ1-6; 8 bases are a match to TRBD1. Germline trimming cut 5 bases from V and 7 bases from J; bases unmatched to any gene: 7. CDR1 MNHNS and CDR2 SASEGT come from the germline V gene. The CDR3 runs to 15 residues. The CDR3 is CASSPSRQGNSPLHF. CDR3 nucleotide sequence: TGTGCCAGCAGTCCCTCCCGACAGGGGAATTCACCCCTCCACTTT.

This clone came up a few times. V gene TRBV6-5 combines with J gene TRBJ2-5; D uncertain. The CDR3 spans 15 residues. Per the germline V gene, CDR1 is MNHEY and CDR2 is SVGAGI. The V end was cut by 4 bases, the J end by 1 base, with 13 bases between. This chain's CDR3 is CASSSYGDTQETQYF. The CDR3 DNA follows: TGTGCCAGCAGTTCATACGGCGACACCCAAGAGACCCAGTACTTC.

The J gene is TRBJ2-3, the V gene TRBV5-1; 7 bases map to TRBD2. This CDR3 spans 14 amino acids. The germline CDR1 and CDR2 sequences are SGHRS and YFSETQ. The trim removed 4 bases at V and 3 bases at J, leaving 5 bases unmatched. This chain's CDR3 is CASSPGTKTDTQYF. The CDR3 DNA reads TGCGCCAGCAGCCCCGGGACTAAGACAGATACGCAGTATTTT. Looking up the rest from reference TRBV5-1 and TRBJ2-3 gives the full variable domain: KAGVTQTPRYLIKTRGQQVTLSCSPISGHRSVSWYQQTPGQGLQFLFEYFSETQRNKGNFPGRFSGRQFSNSRSEMNVSTLELGDSALYLCASSPGTKTDTQYFGPGTRLTVL.

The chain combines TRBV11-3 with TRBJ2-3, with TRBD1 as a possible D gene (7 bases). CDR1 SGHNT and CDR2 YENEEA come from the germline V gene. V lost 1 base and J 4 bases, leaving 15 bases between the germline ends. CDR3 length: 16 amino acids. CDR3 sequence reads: CASSLGGGGRADTQYF. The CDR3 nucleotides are TGTGCCAGCAGCTTAGGAGGAGGGGGCAGGGCAGATACGCAGTATTTT. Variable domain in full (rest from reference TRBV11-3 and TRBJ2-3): EAGVVQSPRYKIIEKKQPVAFWCNPISGHNTLYWYLQNLGQGPELLIRYENEEAVDDSQLPKDRFSAERLKGVDSTLKIQPAELGDSAVYLCASSLGGGGRADTQYFGPGTRLTVL.

The CDR3 spells CASSTEGGDEKLFF. The CDR3 DNA reads as TGCGCCAGCAGCACCGAGGGGGGTGATGAAAAACTGTTTTTT. J is TRBJ1-4 and V is TRBV5-1; D perhaps matches TRBD1 (6 bases). CDR3 size: 14 residues. V dropped 4 bases and J dropped 6 bases, with 13 bases sitting between them. Germline V lookup: CDR1 SGHRS, CDR2 YFSETQ.

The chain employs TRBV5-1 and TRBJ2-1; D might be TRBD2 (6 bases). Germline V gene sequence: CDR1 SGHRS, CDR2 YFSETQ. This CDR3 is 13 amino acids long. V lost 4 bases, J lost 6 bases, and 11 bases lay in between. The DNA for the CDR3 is TGCGCCAGCAGCCGGGACTCCCTCAATGAGCAGTTCTTC. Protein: CASSRDSLNEQFF.

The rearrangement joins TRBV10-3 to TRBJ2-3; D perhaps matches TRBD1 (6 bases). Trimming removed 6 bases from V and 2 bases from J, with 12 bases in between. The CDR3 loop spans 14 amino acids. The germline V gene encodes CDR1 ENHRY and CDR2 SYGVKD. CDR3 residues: CAISDRDTTDTQYF. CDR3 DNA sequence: TGTGCCATCAGCGACCGGGACACCACAGATACGCAGTATTTT.

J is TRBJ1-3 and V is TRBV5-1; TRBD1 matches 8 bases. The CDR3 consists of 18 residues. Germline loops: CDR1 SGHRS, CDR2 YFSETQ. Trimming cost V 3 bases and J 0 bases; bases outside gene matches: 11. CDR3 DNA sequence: TGCGCCAGCAGCTGGACAGGGACTAGTATCGACTCTGGAAACACCATATATTTT. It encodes CASSWTGTSIDSGNTIYF.

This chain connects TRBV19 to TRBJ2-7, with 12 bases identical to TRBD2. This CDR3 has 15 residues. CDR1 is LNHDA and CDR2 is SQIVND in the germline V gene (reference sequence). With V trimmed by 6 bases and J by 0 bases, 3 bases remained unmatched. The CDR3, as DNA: TGTGCCAGTAGCATGACTAGCGGGAGCTCCTACGAGCAGTACTTC. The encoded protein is CASSMTSGSSYEQYF.

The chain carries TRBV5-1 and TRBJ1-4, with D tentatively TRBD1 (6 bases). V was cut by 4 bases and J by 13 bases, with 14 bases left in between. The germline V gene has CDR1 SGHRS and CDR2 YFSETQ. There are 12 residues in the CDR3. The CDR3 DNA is TGCGCCAGCAGCCCACAGGGAGGATTACTGTTTTTT. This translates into CASSPQGGLLFF.

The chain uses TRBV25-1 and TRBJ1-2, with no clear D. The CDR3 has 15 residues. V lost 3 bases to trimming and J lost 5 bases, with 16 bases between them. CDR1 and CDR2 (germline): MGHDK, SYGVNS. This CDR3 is CASSDGFGMGYGYTF. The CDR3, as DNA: TGTGCCAGCAGTGATGGTTTCGGGATGGGGTATGGCTACACCTTC.

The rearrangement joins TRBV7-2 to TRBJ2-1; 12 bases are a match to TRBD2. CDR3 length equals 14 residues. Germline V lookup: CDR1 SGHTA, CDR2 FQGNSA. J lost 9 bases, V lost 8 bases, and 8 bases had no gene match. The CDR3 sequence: CASSGTSGFREQFF. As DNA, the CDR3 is TGTGCCAGCTCCGGGACTAGCGGGTTCCGTGAGCAGTTCTTC.

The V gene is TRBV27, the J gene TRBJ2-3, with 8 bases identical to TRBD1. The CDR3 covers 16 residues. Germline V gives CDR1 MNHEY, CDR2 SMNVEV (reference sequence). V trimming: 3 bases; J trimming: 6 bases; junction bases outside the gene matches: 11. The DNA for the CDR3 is TGTGCCAGCAGTTTGGGGACAGGCCCTTTGACGGATACGCAGTATTTT. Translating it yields CASSLGTGPLTDTQYF.

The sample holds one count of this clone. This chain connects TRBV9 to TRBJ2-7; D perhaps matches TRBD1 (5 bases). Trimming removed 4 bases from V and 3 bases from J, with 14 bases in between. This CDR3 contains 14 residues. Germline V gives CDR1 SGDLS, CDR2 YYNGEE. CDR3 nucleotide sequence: TGTGCCAGCAGCCTATTCGAGACAGACTACGAGCAGTACTTC. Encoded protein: CASSLFETDYEQYF.

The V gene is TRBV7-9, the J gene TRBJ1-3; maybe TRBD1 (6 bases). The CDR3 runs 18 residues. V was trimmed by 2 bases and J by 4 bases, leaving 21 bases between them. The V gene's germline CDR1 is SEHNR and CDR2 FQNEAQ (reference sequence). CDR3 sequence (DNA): TGTGCCAGCAGCTTACCTGTGACGGACGGGGGGCAGGGAAACACCATATATTTT. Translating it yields CASSLPVTDGGQGNTIYF.

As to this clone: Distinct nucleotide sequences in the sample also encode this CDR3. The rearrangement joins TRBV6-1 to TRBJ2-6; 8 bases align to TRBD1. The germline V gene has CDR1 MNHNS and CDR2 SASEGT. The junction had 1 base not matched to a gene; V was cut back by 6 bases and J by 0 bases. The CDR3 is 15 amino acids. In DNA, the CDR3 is TGTGCCAGCAGAACAGGGGGCTCTGGGGCCAACGTCCTGACTTTC. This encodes CASRTGGSGANVLTF.

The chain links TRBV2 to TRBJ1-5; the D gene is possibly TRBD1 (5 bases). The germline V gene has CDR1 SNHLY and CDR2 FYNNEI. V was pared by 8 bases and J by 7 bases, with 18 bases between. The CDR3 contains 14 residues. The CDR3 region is CASGPGGVGQPQHF. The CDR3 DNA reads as TGTGCCAGCGGCCCAGGAGGGGTCGGACAGCCCCAGCATTTT.

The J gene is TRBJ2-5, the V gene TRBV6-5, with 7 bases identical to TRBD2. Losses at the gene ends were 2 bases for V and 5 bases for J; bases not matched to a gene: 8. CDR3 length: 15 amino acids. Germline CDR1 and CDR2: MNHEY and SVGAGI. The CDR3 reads CASSYGGGVGETQYF. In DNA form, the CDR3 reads TGTGCCAGCAGTTACGGGGGGGGTGTAGGCGAGACCCAGTACTTC.

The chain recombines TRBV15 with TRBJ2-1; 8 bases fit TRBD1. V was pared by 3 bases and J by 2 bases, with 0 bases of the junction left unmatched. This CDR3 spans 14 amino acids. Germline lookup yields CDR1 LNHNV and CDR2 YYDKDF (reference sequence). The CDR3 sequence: CATSRTGAYNEQFF. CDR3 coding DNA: TGTGCCACCAGCAGGACAGGGGCCTACAATGAGCAGTTCTTC.

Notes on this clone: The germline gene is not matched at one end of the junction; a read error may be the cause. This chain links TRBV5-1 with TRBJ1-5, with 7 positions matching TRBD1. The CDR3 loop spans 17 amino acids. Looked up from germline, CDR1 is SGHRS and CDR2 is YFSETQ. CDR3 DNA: TGCGCCAGCGGCTTGGTCCCCACGACAGGGAAGGATCAGCCCCAGCATTTT. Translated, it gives CASGLVPTTGKDQPQHF.

The CDR3 DNA sequence: TGTGCCAGCAGCTCTCCTAGCGGGGGGTTGGGCCTGGGGAATGAGCAGTTCTTC. This encodes CASSSPSGGLGLGNEQFF. The chain has TRBV5-8 and TRBJ2-1; the match to TRBD2 covers 11 bases. The trim removed 3 bases at V and 7 bases at J, leaving 15 bases unmatched. CDR1 SGHTS and CDR2 YDEGEE come from the germline V gene. This CDR3 comprises 18 residues.

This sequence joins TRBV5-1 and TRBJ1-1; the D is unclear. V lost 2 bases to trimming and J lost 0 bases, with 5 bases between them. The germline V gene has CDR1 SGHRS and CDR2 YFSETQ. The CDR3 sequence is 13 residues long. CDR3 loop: CASSLALNTEAFF. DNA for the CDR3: TGCGCCAGCAGCTTAGCTTTGAACACTGAAGCTTTCTTT.

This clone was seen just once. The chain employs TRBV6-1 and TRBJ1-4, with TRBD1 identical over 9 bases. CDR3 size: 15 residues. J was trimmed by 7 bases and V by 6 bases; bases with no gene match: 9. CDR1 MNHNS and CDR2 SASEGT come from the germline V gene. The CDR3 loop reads CASRETGGRSEKLFF. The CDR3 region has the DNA TGTGCCAGCAGGGAAACAGGGGGCAGGTCTGAAAAACTGTTTTTT.

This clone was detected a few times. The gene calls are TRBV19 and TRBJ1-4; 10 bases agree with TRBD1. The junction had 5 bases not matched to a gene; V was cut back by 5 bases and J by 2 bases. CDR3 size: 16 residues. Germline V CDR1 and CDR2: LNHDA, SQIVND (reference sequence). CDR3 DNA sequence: TGTGCCAGTAGTCCGACAGGGGGCATGACTAATGAAAAACTGTTTTTT. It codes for CASSPTGGMTNEKLFF. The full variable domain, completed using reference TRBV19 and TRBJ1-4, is DGGITQSPKYLFRKEGQNVTLSCEQNLNHDAMYWYRQDPGQGLRLIYYSQIVNDFQKGDIAEGYSVSREKKESFPLTVTSAQKNPTAFYLCASSPTGGMTNEKLFFGSGTQLSVL.

CDR3 sequence: CASSGYANTGELFF. The CDR3 nucleotides are TGTGCCAGCAGTGGGTATGCGAACACCGGGGAGCTGTTTTTT. V and J are TRBV2 and TRBJ2-2, with D unresolved. Trimming pared 4 bases from V and 0 bases from J, leaving 6 bases between. The CDR3 runs 14 residues. The V gene's germline CDR1 is SNHLY and CDR2 FYNNEI.